This TCR beta chain is drawn from a study of CD8+CD57+ T cells in acquired aplastic anemia. The study profiled TCR beta VDJ and CDR3 using genomic DNA as template. One entry per CDR3 protein, called by TCRdb with MiXCR from the reads. The sample has some 170,000 distinct CDR3 sequences; around 60% are singletons. This clonotype was observed a few times. Looked up from germline, CDR1 is SEHNR and CDR2 is FQNEAQ (reference sequence). The CDR3 totals 16 residues. V was pared by 5 bases and J by 0 bases, with 8 bases of the junction left unmatched. Sequencing was done on patients that had shown CD8+CD57+ cell expansion by flow cytometry. None of the patients had been given any therapy when their blood was sampled.

This chain connects TRBV7-9 to TRBJ2-7; 9 bases match TRBD1. The sequencing sample was made of sorted CD4+, CD8+, or CD8+CD57+ T cells (not recorded which) from PBMCs. This clonotype was obtained from a human donor with aplastic anemia. The CDR3 sequence is CASSQTGTGYSYEQYF. The DNA for the CDR3 is TGTGCCAGCAGCCAGACCGGGACAGGGTACTCCTACGAGCAGTACTTC.